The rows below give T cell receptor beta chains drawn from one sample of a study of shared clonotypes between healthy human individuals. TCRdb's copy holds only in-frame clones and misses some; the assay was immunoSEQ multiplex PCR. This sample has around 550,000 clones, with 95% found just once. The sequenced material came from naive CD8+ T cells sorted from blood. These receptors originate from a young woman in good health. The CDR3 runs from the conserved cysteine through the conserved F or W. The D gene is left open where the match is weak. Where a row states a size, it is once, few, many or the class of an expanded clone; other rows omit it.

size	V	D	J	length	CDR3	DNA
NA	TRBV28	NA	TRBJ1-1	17	CASSRRGIGVSNTEAFF	TGTGCCAGCAGCCGAAGGGGGATCGGGGTATCGAACACTGAAGCTTTCTTT
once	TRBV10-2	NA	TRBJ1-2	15	CASSEHLRDIYGYTF	TGCGCCAGCAGCGAGCATCTACGGGACATTTATGGCTACACCTTC
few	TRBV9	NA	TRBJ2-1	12	CASSVEDNEQFF	TGTGCCAGCAGCGTGGAGGACAATGAGCAGTTCTTC
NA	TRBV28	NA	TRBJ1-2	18	CASSSLTGETSSNYGYTF	TGTGCCAGCAGTTCCCTCACGGGCGAAACTTCCTCTAACTATGGCTACACCTTC
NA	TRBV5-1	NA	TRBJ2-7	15	CASRPTLDQNYEQYF	TGCGCCAGCAGGCCCACCTTGGATCAAAACTACGAGCAGTACTTC
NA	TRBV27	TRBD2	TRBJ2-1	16	CASSLDLAGVRNEQFF	TGTGCCAGCAGTTTAGACCTAGCGGGAGTGAGAAATGAGCAGTTCTTC
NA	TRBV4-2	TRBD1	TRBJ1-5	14	CASGTGDVFQPQHF	TGTGCCAGCGGGACAGGAGATGTCTTTCAGCCCCAGCATTTT
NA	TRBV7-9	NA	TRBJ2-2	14	CASSLVGDTGELFF	TGTGCCAGCAGCTTAGTAGGCGACACCGGGGAGCTGTTTTTT
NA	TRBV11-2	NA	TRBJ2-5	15	CASSLAAGNQETQYF	TGTGCCAGCAGCTTAGCGGCGGGCAACCAAGAGACCCAGTACTTC
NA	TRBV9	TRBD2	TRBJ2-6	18	CASSGTSGILSGANVLTF	TGTGCCAGCAGCGGGACTAGCGGAATTCTCTCTGGGGCCAACGTCCTGACTTTC
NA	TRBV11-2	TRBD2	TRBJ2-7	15	CASSLAEGGLSEQYF	TGTGCCAGCAGCTTAGCGGAGGGAGGGCTAAGCGAGCAGTACTTC
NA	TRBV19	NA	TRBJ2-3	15	CASSITASSTDTQYF	TGTGCCAGTAGTATAACAGCCTCTAGCACAGATACGCAGTATTTT
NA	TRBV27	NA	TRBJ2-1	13	CASSLGLHNEQFF	TGTGCCAGCTCGTTGGGACTGCACAATGAGCAGTTCTTC
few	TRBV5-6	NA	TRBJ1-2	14	CASSLVDNHLGYTF	TGTGCCAGCAGCCTGGTGGACAACCACCTGGGCTACACCTTC
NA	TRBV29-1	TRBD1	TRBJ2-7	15	CSVEDTSTGPGEQYF	TGCAGCGTTGAAGATACATCGACAGGGCCCGGCGAGCAGTACTTC